This TCR beta chain was identified during a study of shared clonotypes between healthy human individuals. On the study more broadly: Per-donor plates numbered three CD4 naive, three CD4 memory, two CD8 naive and one CD8 memory. Findings and limits, study-wide: The small donor group covered limited genetic and exposure diversity.

This table comes from immunoSEQ multiplex PCR, and its TCRdb copy is limited to in-frame clones, with some not included. The sample shows approximately 2.5 million clones, under 95% of them seen only once. Comments on this clone: Its target is not known.

This CDR3 region has 13 residues. The ends lost 3 bases at V and 4 bases at J; junction bases unmatched: 5. Germline V gene lookup returns CDR1 SQVTM and CDR2 ANQGSEA. The source of this sequence is a man aged 18-30 years in good health. Some clones in this sample may be carry-over from other donors' samples. Sequencing was done on a sample of naive CD4+ T cells from PBMCs. Regarding subset: CD45RA+ positively selected. J is TRBJ1-1 and V is TRBV29-1, with 7 bases aligning to TRBD1. CDR3 sequence (DNA): TGCAGCGTTGAGAGGTCAGGGGGCACTGAAGCTTTCTTT. Translated, it gives CSVERSGGTEAFF.